This T cell receptor beta chain comes out of a study of technical replicates of blood from a handful of donors (dated by TCRdb to 2016 to 2017). The library relied on the immunoSEQ multiplex PCR assay. The source is immuneACCESS, and TCRdb retained only in-frame sequences with V and J called. Part of the clones is not carried over; for the studies checked, unresolved V genes explain less than half of this, and the remainder is unexplained. Counted in this sample were approximately 81,000 clones; 90% to 97% of them appeared once. Clones ranked in the top ten supply about 0.2% of the sample. This clone was counted once. Its cognate antigen has yet to be identified. Qualities for individual bases were not recorded, and no much larger clone is one base off. V loses 5 bases of germline sequence and J loses 4 bases, and the interval between the two ends is 17 bases. Including cysteine and phenylalanine, the CDR3 has 15 amino acids. Just CDR3 DNA is preserved here, 45 bases in frame from base 1. The germline V gene (reference sequence) specifies SGHAT as CDR1 and FQDESV as CDR2.

Specimen: T cells isolated from PBMCs. The TCR originated in a human donor in good health. This receptor chain uses TRBV11-1 and TRBJ1-1; matching of 5 bases hints at TRBD1 as the D gene. The nucleotide sequence is given as TGTGCCAGCAGCGCGCGGGACTTTTCGGTCACTGAAGCTTTCTTT. Its protein product is CASSARDFSVTEAFF.